This paragraph reports one T cell receptor beta chain. Its antigen is currently unknown. This sample stems from a study of identical twins. The study's findings and limits: Models underpredicted monozygotic twin sharing of out-of-frame TCR alpha. Compared with unrelated sharing, twin-shared out-of-frame alpha sequences had more low-probability sequences. Conclusions relied on cross-sectional statistical analysis, not following the same donors.

Each CDR3 protein gets one entry after TCRdb re-called the 5' RACE reads with MiXCR. Among a few hundred thousand distinct CDR3 sequences, about 18% were seen once, and the ten largest hold approximately 12%. The V gene's germline CDR1 is LGHNA and CDR2 YSLEER. V lost 0 bases, J lost 5 bases, and 4 bases stayed unmatched. The CDR3 extends over 16 amino acids. Source material: naive T cells sorted from blood. This chain connects TRBV4-3 to TRBJ2-2; 9 nucleotides agree with TRBD1. This receptor was identified in a man aged 45-65 years in good health. For the CDR3, the DNA is TGCGCCAGCAGCCAAGATGGGACAGGGAGAACCGGGGAGCTGTTTTTT. As protein: CASSQDGTGRTGELFF.